Following are 27 T cell receptor beta chains from one sample sequenced in a study of T cells in Graves' hyperthyroidism and ophthalmopathy. Amplified TCR beta CDR3 regions derived from RNA transcripts. Primed by the HTBI set, a first-round RT-PCR was run on the TCR CDR3. TCRdb reanalysed the multiplex PCR reads using MiXCR and keeps one entry per CDR3 protein. The table shows more than 600,000 distinct CDR3 sequences, with 16% occurring only once. Sequenced input: blood. The receptors originated from a young man with Graves' hyperthyroidism.

This clonotype was observed a few times. The chain has TRBV7-9 and TRBJ1-3; D may be TRBD1 (5 bases). CDR1 and CDR2 from the germline V gene are SEHNR and FQNEAQ (reference sequence). The CDR3 runs 15 residues. Trimming stripped 4 bases from V and 1 base from J, with 11 bases between. The CDR3 region has the DNA TGTGCCAGCAGCTCCTCCCAGGGATCTGGAAACACCATATATTTT. This codes for CASSSSQGSGNTIYF. Full variable domain (missing parts from reference TRBV7-9 and TRBJ1-3): DTGVSQNPRHKITKRGQNVTFRCDPISEHNRLYWYRQTLGQGPEFLTYFQNEAQLEKSRLLSDRFSAERPKGSFSTLEIQRTEQGDSAMYLCASSSSQGSGNTIYFGEGSWLTVV.

This clonotype was seen many times. The chain has TRBV27 and TRBJ2-5; TRBD2 matches 12 bases. The junction had 4 bases not matched to a gene; V was cut back by 4 bases and J by 7 bases. In germline, CDR1 is MNHEY, CDR2 SMNVEV (reference sequence). The CDR3 consists of 14 residues. DNA for the CDR3: TGTGCCAGCAGTTCTACGACTAGCGGGAGGACCCAGTACTTC. Translated, it gives CASSSTTSGRTQYF.

This clonotype has just a few counts. The chain employs TRBV2 and TRBJ1-2; D is ambiguous. The CDR3 runs to 13 residues. V lost 7 bases to trimming and J lost 8 bases, with 17 bases between them. The V gene's germline CDR1 is SNHLY and CDR2 FYNNEI. In nucleotides, the CDR3 is TGTGCCAGCAACCTTGGGCCCGACGGAGGCTACACCTTC. Translating it yields CASNLGPDGGYTF.

There are many counts of this clonotype. The chain combines TRBV7-9 with TRBJ2-7; TRBD2 aligns across 7 bases. Germline V gene sequence: CDR1 SEHNR, CDR2 FQNEAQ (reference sequence). Trimming removed 1 base from V and 3 bases from J; junction bases left unmatched: 6. This CDR3 has 15 residues. The CDR3 protein is CASSLVGGLIYEQYF. CDR3 DNA sequence: TGTGCCAGCAGCTTAGTGGGGGGGTTGATCTACGAGCAGTACTTC.

This clonotype came up many times. This rearrangement joins TRBV28 to TRBJ2-7, with TRBD1 matching 8 bases. The CDR3 is made up of 13 amino acids. The J segment lost 3 bases and the V segment lost 9 bases, leaving 7 bases of the junction unmatched. Germline V gene lookup returns CDR1 MDHEN and CDR2 SYDVKM. This chain's CDR3 is CASGTGLYYEQYF. The CDR3 DNA sequence: TGTGCCAGTGGGACAGGCCTCTACTACGAGCAGTACTTC.

This clonotype was observed at least ten times. This sequence joins TRBV6-1 and TRBJ2-3; no clear D gene. V was clipped by 0 bases and J by 3 bases, with 13 bases between them. From germline, CDR1 is MNHNS and CDR2 SASEGT. The CDR3 has 16 residues. CDR3 residues: CASSEAVKRPTDTQYF. The DNA for the CDR3 is TGTGCCAGCAGTGAAGCGGTAAAACGACCTACAGATACGCAGTATTTT.

This rearrangement joins TRBV15 to TRBJ1-6; maybe TRBD1 (5 bases). Deletions cut 3 bases from V and 9 bases from J, with 12 bases between. In germline, CDR1 is LNHNV, CDR2 YYDKDF (reference sequence). This CDR3 has 14 amino acids. CDR3 sequence (DNA): TGTGCCACCAGCAGGGGCGGGGGACCTTCACCCCTCCACTTT. Its protein product is CATSRGGGPSPLHF.

A few counts support this clonotype. This rearrangement joins TRBV30 to TRBJ2-1, with TRBD2 matching over 8 bases. The CDR3 has 14 amino acids. V gave up 5 bases and J gave up 6 bases; unmatched junction bases: 9. CDR1 is GTSNPN, CDR2 SVGIG, per germline (reference sequence). The DNA of the CDR3 is TGTGCCTGGCGGGGGGGATTTTCGGGCAATGAGCAGTTCTTC. As protein: CAWRGGFSGNEQFF.

V and J are TRBV7-9 and TRBJ1-3, with 8 bases matching TRBD1. Germline CDR1 and CDR2: SEHNR and FQNEAQ (reference sequence). V lost 5 bases and J lost 3; bases outside the gene matches: 15. The CDR3 loop spans 18 amino acids. This chain's CDR3 is CASSQDKAGGVVGNTIYF. The CDR3 nucleotides read TGTGCCAGCAGCCAAGATAAGGCAGGGGGCGTAGTTGGAAACACCATATATTTT.

The sample holds many counts of this clonotype. The genes are TRBV2 and TRBJ1-1; TRBD1 agrees at 8 bases. This CDR3 has 13 amino acids. V was clipped by 8 bases and J by 7 bases; unmatched bases: 9. The germline V gene has CDR1 SNHLY and CDR2 FYNNEI. The CDR3 here is CASESGTGYEAFF. The CDR3 coding sequence is TGTGCCAGCGAATCCGGGACAGGCTATGAAGCTTTCTTT.

This clonotype appeared many times. Here the CDR3 reads CSAIAGTGTYEQYF. The DNA for the CDR3 is TGCAGTGCCATAGCCGGGACAGGGACCTACGAGCAGTACTTC. This chain connects TRBV20-1 to TRBJ2-7; TRBD1 agrees at 9 bases. With V trimmed by 6 bases and J by 2 bases, 8 bases remained unmatched. The CDR3 is 14 amino acids. Germline V lookup: CDR1 DFQATT, CDR2 SNEGSKA (reference sequence).

To note about this clonotype: Just one base apart from a much larger clone, this may be a read error. V gene TRBV15 combines with J gene TRBJ2-7; 10 bases fit TRBD2. Germline V gene data show CDR1 as LNHNV and CDR2 as YYDKDF (reference sequence). This CDR3 has 14 residues. The CDR3 bases are TGTGCCACCAGCAAATTAGCGGGAGGTCACGAGAAGTACTTC. As protein: CATSKLAGGHEKYF.

This clonotype showed up many times. The rearrangement joins TRBV2 to TRBJ2-3, with a weak D call TRBD2 (5 bases). The CDR3 spans 15 residues. CDR1 is SNHLY, CDR2 FYNNEI, per germline. Trimming took off 3 bases at V and 0 bases at J, with 10 bases between the two ends. The DNA of the CDR3 is TGTGCCAGCAGTGACCCTAGCCGTAGCACAGATACGCAGTATTTT. It encodes CASSDPSRSTDTQYF.

DNA of the CDR3: TGTGCCAGCAGTGAAGACACGGCCAAAAACATTCAGTACTTC. As protein: CASSEDTAKNIQYF. The V and J genes are TRBV6-1 and TRBJ2-4, with unresolved D. Germline lookup yields CDR1 MNHNS and CDR2 SASEGT. Trimming stripped 1 base from V and 1 base from J, with 5 bases between. The CDR3 has 14 amino acids.

About this clonotype itself: At one of its ends the junction is not consistent with the germline gene, which may arise from a read error. This sequence joins TRBV24-1 and TRBJ1-2; D call uncertain. The CDR3 loop spans 13 amino acids. Germline CDR1 and CDR2: KGHDR and SFDVKD. The CDR3 spells CATSRAGKYGYIF. The CDR3 nucleotides are TGTGCCACCTCGCGGGCGGGGAAGTATGGCTACATCTTC.

This clonotype has only a few counts. The chain is built from TRBV27 and TRBJ2-3; a possible D gene is TRBD2 (5 bases). CDR1 and CDR2 (germline): MNHEY, SMNVEV (reference sequence). Trimming stripped 4 bases from V and 6 bases from J, with 14 bases between. CDR3 size: 14 residues. CDR3 bases: TGTGCCAGCAGTTCATGGGGAGCATTGGATACGCAGTATTTT. Translation gives CASSSWGALDTQYF.

This clonotype occurred many times. J is TRBJ2-7 and V is TRBV6-1; 7 nucleotides align to TRBD2. The CDR3 is made up of 14 amino acids. The junction had 10 bases not matched to a gene; V was cut back by 6 bases and J by 5 bases. Germline lookup yields CDR1 MNHNS and CDR2 SASEGT. CDR3 coding DNA: TGTGCCAGCAGACCCTTCGAGGGAGGGGACGAGCAGTACTTC. Its translation: CASRPFEGGDEQYF.

This clonotype was found many times. CDR3 region: CASSEGDGPEAFF. In nucleotides, the CDR3 is TGTGCCAGCAGTGAAGGGGACGGCCCTGAAGCTTTCTTT. This chain uses TRBV2 with TRBJ1-1; a weak D match, TRBD1 (5 bases). CDR3 length: 13 residues. V lost 1 base to trimming and J lost 6 bases, with 9 bases between them. The germline gives CDR1 SNHLY, CDR2 FYNNEI.

This clonotype was found many times. The chain links TRBV20-1 to TRBJ2-1, with 14 bases fitting TRBD2. V shed 5 bases and J 0 bases; nucleotides not matched to a gene: 3. CDR1 is DFQATT and CDR2 is SNEGSKA in the germline V gene (reference sequence). This CDR3 contains 16 residues. The chain's CDR3 is CSARTSGRFSYNEQFF. In nucleotides, the CDR3 is TGCAGTGCTCGGACTAGCGGGAGGTTCTCCTACAATGAGCAGTTCTTC.

This clonotype was seen a few times. This sequence joins TRBV3-1 and TRBJ2-3; TRBD1 is a possible D gene (5 bases). Germline V lookup: CDR1 LGHDT, CDR2 YNNKEL (reference sequence). The V end was cut by 4 bases, the J end by 5 bases, with 19 bases between. The CDR3 length is 16 residues. DNA of the CDR3: TGTGCCAGCAGCCCCCGCCCGACAGATACGGGAGATACGCAGTATTTT. It encodes CASSPRPTDTGDTQYF.

V is TRBV6-5 and J is TRBJ2-2, with D uncertain. The length of the CDR3 is 14 residues. Germline CDR1 MNHEY, CDR2 SVGAGI. Trimming left V 0 bases short and J 5 bases short, with 7 bases between. CDR3 sequence (DNA): TGTGCCAGCAGTTACTCGTGGGTAACCGGGGAGCTGTTTTTT. This codes for CASSYSWVTGELFF.

This sequence joins TRBV5-1 and TRBJ1-4, with 7 bases aligning to TRBD1. V trimming: 7 bases; J trimming: 0 bases; junction bases outside the gene matches: 15. Germline values: CDR1 SGHRS, CDR2 YFSETQ. CDR3 size: 18 residues. CDR3 bases: TGCGCCAGCTCAATCCGACAGGGAACGGATGCAACTAATGAAAAACTGTTTTTT. Its translation: CASSIRQGTDATNEKLFF.

The rearrangement joins TRBV4-1 to TRBJ1-5; D perhaps matches TRBD1 (5 bases). This CDR3 is 13 amino acids long. V lost 0 bases to trimming and J lost 10 bases, with 10 bases between them. Germline V gives CDR1 MGHRA, CDR2 YSYEKL. CDR3 region: CASSQEGVRPQHF. DNA for the CDR3: TGCGCCAGCAGCCAAGAAGGGGTTCGACCCCAGCATTTT.

This clonotype was observed a handful of times. One end of the junction varies from germline; a read error may be responsible. This sequence joins TRBV6-1 and TRBJ2-7, with a possible D match to TRBD1 (5 bases). Per germline, CDR1 MNHNS and CDR2 SASEGT. The CDR3 runs to 11 residues. In nucleotides, the CDR3 is TGTGCCGGCAGTGACAGCTACGAGCAGTACTTC. It codes for CAGSDSYEQYF.

This clonotype was observed many times. This chain joins TRBV12-5 and TRBJ2-7, with TRBD2 identical over 9 bases. This CDR3 comprises 16 residues. Germline CDR1 is LGHNT and CDR2 is FRNRAP. Germline trimming cut 1 base from V and 2 bases from J; bases unmatched to any gene: 6. CDR3 residues: CASGLARTSAAYEQYF. CDR3 bases: TGTGCTAGTGGTTTGGCCCGGACTAGCGCGGCCTACGAGCAGTACTTC.

This clonotype showed up just a few times. This chain uses TRBV12-3 or TRBV12-4 with TRBJ2-1, with TRBD2 matching over 13 bases. The CDR3 has 17 amino acids. V lost 6 bases, J lost 5 bases, and 10 bases stayed unmatched. CDR3 in amino acids: CASSLGRLAGGNNEQFF. In DNA form, the CDR3 reads TGTGCCAGCAGCCTTGGCAGACTAGCGGGGGGTAACAATGAGCAGTTCTTC.

The chain employs TRBV14 and TRBJ2-3; 9 bases are shared with TRBD2. The CDR3 totals 16 residues. Germline lookup yields CDR1 SGHDN and CDR2 FVKESK. Trimming cost V 4 bases and J 0 bases; bases outside gene matches: 5. The CDR3 DNA follows: TGTGCCAGCAGCCCCGCTAGCGGGATTAGCACAGATACGCAGTATTTT. Its protein product is CASSPASGISTDTQYF.